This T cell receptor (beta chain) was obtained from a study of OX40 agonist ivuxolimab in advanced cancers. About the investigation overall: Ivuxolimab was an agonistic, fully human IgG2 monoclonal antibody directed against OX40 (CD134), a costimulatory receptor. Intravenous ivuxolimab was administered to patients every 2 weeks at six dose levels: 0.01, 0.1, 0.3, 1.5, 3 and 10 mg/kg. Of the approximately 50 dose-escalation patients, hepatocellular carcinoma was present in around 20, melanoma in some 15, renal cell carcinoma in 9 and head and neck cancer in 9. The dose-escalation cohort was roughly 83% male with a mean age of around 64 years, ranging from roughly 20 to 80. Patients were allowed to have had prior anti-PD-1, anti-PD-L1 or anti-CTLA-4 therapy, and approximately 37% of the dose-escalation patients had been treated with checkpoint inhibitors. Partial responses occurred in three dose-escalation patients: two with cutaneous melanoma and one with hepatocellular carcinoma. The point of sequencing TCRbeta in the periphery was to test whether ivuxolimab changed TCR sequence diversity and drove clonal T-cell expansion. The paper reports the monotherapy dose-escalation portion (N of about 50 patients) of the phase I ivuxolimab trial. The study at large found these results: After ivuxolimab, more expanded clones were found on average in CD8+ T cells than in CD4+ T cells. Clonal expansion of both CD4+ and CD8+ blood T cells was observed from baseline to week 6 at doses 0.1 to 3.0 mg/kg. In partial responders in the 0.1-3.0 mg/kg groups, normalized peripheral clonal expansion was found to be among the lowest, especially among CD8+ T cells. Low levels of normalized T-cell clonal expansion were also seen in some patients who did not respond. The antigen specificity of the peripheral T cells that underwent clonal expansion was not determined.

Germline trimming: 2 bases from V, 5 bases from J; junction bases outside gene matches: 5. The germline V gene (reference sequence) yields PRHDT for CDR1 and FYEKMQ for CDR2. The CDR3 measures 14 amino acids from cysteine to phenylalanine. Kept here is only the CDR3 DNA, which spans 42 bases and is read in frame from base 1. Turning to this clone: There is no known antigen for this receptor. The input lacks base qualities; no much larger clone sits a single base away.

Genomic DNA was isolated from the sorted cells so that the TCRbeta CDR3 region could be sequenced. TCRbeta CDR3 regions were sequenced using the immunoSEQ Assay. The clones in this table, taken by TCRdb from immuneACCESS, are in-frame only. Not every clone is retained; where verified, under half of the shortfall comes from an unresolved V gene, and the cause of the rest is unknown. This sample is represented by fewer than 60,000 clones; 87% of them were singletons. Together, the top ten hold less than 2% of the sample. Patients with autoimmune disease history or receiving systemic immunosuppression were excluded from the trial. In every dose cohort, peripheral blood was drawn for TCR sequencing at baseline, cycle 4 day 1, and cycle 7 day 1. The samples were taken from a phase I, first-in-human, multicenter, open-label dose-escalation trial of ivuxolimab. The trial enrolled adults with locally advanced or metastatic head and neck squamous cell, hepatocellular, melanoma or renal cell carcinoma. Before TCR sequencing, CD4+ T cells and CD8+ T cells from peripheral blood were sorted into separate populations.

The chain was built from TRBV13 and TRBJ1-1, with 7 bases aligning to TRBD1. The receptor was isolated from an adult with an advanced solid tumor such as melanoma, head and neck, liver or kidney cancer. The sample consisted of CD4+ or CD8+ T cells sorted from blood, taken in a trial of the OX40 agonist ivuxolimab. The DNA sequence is TGTGCCAGCAGCTTACGACAGGGTTTTACTGAAGCTTTCTTT. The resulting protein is CASSLRQGFTEAFF.